This T cell receptor (beta chain) was observed in a study of blood T cell repertoires in COVID-19. Study-wide background: COVID-19 samples from acute and convalescent phases originated in the United States, Italy and Spain. Sample material is recorded as cDNA or gDNA derived from T cells, B-cell-depleted T cells, or PBMCs.

Sequencing used immunoSEQ multiplex PCR; TCRdb keeps in-frame clones, though not all of them. The table has roughly 250,000 clones, more than 75% seen once. The sample holds one count of this clone. This clonotype was sampled from a woman aged 60-75 years with active or convalescent COVID-19. Specimen: peripheral blood.

CDR3 DNA: TGCGCCAGCAGTGGGGAGGACGATACGCAGTATTTT. Protein product: CASSGEDDTQYF. The chain has TRBV10-1 and TRBJ2-3, with TRBD2 as a possible D gene (6 bases). V was clipped by 4 bases and J by 6 bases, with 8 bases between them. Germline V gene sequence: CDR1 WNHNN, CDR2 SYGVQD (reference sequence). This CDR3 has 12 amino acids.